This TCR beta chain stems from a study of cytotoxic CD8 clonotypes in ibrutinib-treated CLL. Study-level points and caveats: Public clonotypes, found uncommonly, either contracted or stayed stable on treatment.

In its sample, this clone was seen once. Antigen specificity is unknown. Trimming stripped 6 bases from V and 1 base from J, with 6 bases between. Germline assignment: CDR1 SGHAT and CDR2 FQNNGV. There are 12 residues in the CDR3. Libraries were prepared by immunoSEQ multiplex PCR; TCRdb keeps only in-frame clonotypes and omits some of them. The sample has around 140,000 clones, around 82% seen once; the top ten hold 7.5% to 8%. The chain recombines TRBV11-2 with TRBJ1-1; D gene unclear. The receptor was derived from a human donor with chronic lymphocytic leukemia. This specimen was PBMCs, taken after 36 months of ibrutinib treatment. In nucleotides, the CDR3 is TGTGCCAGCAGACTACAGAACACTGAAGCTTTCTTT. Encoded protein: CASRLQNTEAFF.